This is a list of T cell receptor beta chains from one sample in a study of PD-L1 blockade in urothelial cancer. Generated by immunoSEQ multiplex PCR, the TCRdb table keeps only in-frame clones and is missing some. The sample consists of under 50,000 clones, more than 80% of them appearing once. This material consisted of PBMCs, taken around atezolizumab (anti-PD-L1) treatment. The source of these receptors is a man between 65 and 79 years old with urothelial cancer. The CDR3 runs from the conserved cysteine through the conserved F or W. A D gene is named only where the DNA matches it firmly. Only some rows state a clone size, as once, few, many or a class for expanded clones.

CDR3 protein: CASSQVGRTGAYEQYF; V gene: TRBV4-1; J gene: TRBJ2-7; D gene: TRBD1; clone size: NA
CDR3 protein: CASSRVGQGPNQPQHF; V gene: TRBV27; J gene: TRBJ1-5; D gene: TRBD1; clone size: NA
CDR3 protein: CAISITGQPTDTQYF; V gene: TRBV10-3; J gene: TRBJ2-3; D gene: TRBD1; clone size: NA
CDR3 protein: CASSQQGETNEKLFF; V gene: TRBV9; J gene: TRBJ1-4; D gene: NA; clone size: NA
CDR3 protein: CASSALAGAWNEQFF; V gene: TRBV6-4; J gene: TRBJ2-1; D gene: TRBD2; clone size: NA
CDR3 protein: CASSFGLAVGNEQFF; V gene: TRBV7-3; J gene: TRBJ2-1; D gene: TRBD2; clone size: NA
CDR3 protein: CASSLLAGGNNEQFF; V gene: TRBV11-2; J gene: TRBJ2-1; D gene: TRBD2; clone size: NA
CDR3 protein: CASSERRGLSYNEQFF; V gene: TRBV25-1; J gene: TRBJ2-1; D gene: NA; clone size: NA
CDR3 protein: CASSLDGEQYF; V gene: TRBV5-1; J gene: TRBJ2-7; D gene: NA; clone size: NA
CDR3 protein: CASSVGAVAIYGYTF; V gene: TRBV9; J gene: TRBJ1-2; D gene: NA; clone size: NA
CDR3 protein: CASSIEQGPYEQYF; V gene: TRBV19; J gene: TRBJ2-7; D gene: TRBD1; clone size: NA
CDR3 protein: CSVGGGVGSYEQYF; V gene: TRBV29-1; J gene: TRBJ2-7; D gene: NA; clone size: NA
CDR3 protein: CASSLSGTDNQPQHF; V gene: TRBV27; J gene: TRBJ1-5; D gene: TRBD1; clone size: NA
CDR3 protein: CASSWGGLSNYGYTF; V gene: TRBV5-4; J gene: TRBJ1-2; D gene: NA; clone size: NA
CDR3 protein: CASSLGVRRERGETQYF; V gene: TRBV5-1; J gene: TRBJ2-5; D gene: NA; clone size: NA
CDR3 protein: CASSYGLAGRLETQYF; V gene: TRBV7-9; J gene: TRBJ2-5; D gene: TRBD2; clone size: NA
CDR3 protein: CASRGLALSGTDTQYF; V gene: TRBV19; J gene: TRBJ2-3; D gene: NA; clone size: NA
CDR3 protein: CASSAGEVTDTQYF; V gene: TRBV6-4; J gene: TRBJ2-3; D gene: TRBD2; clone size: NA
CDR3 protein: CASSVTGQNTEAFF; V gene: TRBV9; J gene: TRBJ1-1; D gene: NA; clone size: NA
CDR3 protein: CASSLTAGVGETQYF; V gene: TRBV5-1; J gene: TRBJ2-5; D gene: TRBD2; clone size: NA
CDR3 protein: CASSKGQGAGEKLFF; V gene: TRBV21-1; J gene: TRBJ1-4; D gene: NA; clone size: NA
CDR3 protein: CASSLETGSPLHF; V gene: TRBV11-2; J gene: TRBJ1-6; D gene: NA; clone size: once
CDR3 protein: CASSLAGQPEFEQYF; V gene: TRBV5-1; J gene: TRBJ2-7; D gene: NA; clone size: once
CDR3 protein: CASRSLAEYNEQFF; V gene: TRBV6-5; J gene: TRBJ2-1; D gene: NA; clone size: NA
CDR3 protein: CASGPRAYEQYF; V gene: TRBV27; J gene: TRBJ2-7; D gene: NA; clone size: medium-sized
CDR3 protein: CASSLYGQRNTEAFF; V gene: TRBV13; J gene: TRBJ1-1; D gene: NA; clone size: NA
CDR3 protein: CASRLTSGGYNEQFF; V gene: TRBV6-4; J gene: TRBJ2-1; D gene: TRBD2; clone size: NA
CDR3 protein: CASSNCGGENIQYF; V gene: TRBV21-1; J gene: TRBJ2-4; D gene: NA; clone size: NA
CDR3 protein: CASSPQRFDAGNTIYF; V gene: TRBV18; J gene: TRBJ1-3; D gene: NA; clone size: NA
CDR3 protein: CAIGTGGGRGYTF; V gene: TRBV10-3; J gene: TRBJ1-2; D gene: TRBD1; clone size: NA
CDR3 protein: CASSLGQGTEAFF; V gene: TRBV11-3; J gene: TRBJ1-1; D gene: TRBD1; clone size: NA
CDR3 protein: CAISDRLAGGPSTDTQYF; V gene: TRBV10-3; J gene: TRBJ2-3; D gene: TRBD2; clone size: NA
CDR3 protein: CASSRTGTSGSTDTQYF; V gene: TRBV6-4; J gene: TRBJ2-3; D gene: TRBD2; clone size: NA
CDR3 protein: CASSDRGLTDTQYF; V gene: TRBV2; J gene: TRBJ2-3; D gene: TRBD1; clone size: NA
CDR3 protein: CASSFDPGGGEQFF; V gene: TRBV7-9; J gene: TRBJ2-1; D gene: TRBD2; clone size: once
CDR3 protein: CASSSGTGGTYNEQFF; V gene: TRBV28; J gene: TRBJ2-1; D gene: TRBD1; clone size: NA
CDR3 protein: CASSLFWDFAYNEQFF; V gene: TRBV7-2; J gene: TRBJ2-1; D gene: NA; clone size: once
CDR3 protein: CAITGLAGPLNTGELFF; V gene: TRBV10-3; J gene: TRBJ2-2; D gene: TRBD2; clone size: NA
CDR3 protein: CASSEVGGRDTQYF; V gene: TRBV6-1; J gene: TRBJ2-3; D gene: NA; clone size: NA
CDR3 protein: CASTSGRGAFNEQFF; V gene: TRBV5-4; J gene: TRBJ2-1; D gene: NA; clone size: NA
CDR3 protein: CSARVAEQFF; V gene: TRBV20-1; J gene: TRBJ2-1; D gene: NA; clone size: NA
CDR3 protein: CASSSQGDNQPQHF; V gene: TRBV5-4; J gene: TRBJ1-5; D gene: TRBD1; clone size: NA
CDR3 protein: CAWSVGETQYF; V gene: TRBV30; J gene: TRBJ2-5; D gene: NA; clone size: once
CDR3 protein: CASSEKRTGEEYF; V gene: TRBV19; J gene: TRBJ2-3; D gene: TRBD1; clone size: NA
CDR3 protein: CASSGSGGSTDTQYF; V gene: TRBV6-6; J gene: TRBJ2-3; D gene: NA; clone size: NA